The 6 T cell receptor beta chains below all came from one sample that was sequenced in a study of PD-L1 blockade in urothelial cancer. The table came from immunoSEQ multiplex PCR; TCRdb's copy has only in-frame clones and leaves some out. Of roughly 36,000 clones listed, approximately 90% are singletons. Sequenced material: PBMCs, taken around atezolizumab (anti-PD-L1) treatment. Source of these receptors: a man between 60 and 75 years old with urothelial cancer.

The chain is built from TRBV7-2 and TRBJ2-2; TRBD2 matches at 7 bases. The CDR3 totals 14 residues. V dropped 5 bases and J dropped 4; count of bases not matched to a gene: 4. Germline CDR1 SGHTA, CDR2 FQGNSA. CDR3 nucleotides: TGTGCCAGCAGCCGCCGCGGGGGCACCGGGGAGCTGTTTTTT. Its protein product is CASSRRGGTGELFF.

V and J are TRBV7-9 and TRBJ2-3; 9 positions match TRBD2. The length of the CDR3 is 17 residues. The junction had 9 bases not matched to a gene; V was cut back by 1 base and J by 4 bases. Germline CDR1 SEHNR, CDR2 FQNEAQ (reference sequence). The CDR3 coding sequence is TGTGCCAGCAGCTTAGGGAGCGGGGGGTCCAGTCCAGATACGCAGTATTTT. Translation: CASSLGSGGSSPDTQYF. Filled out from reference TRBV7-9 and TRBJ2-3, the complete variable domain reads DTGVSQNPRHKITKRGQNVTFRCDPISEHNRLYWYRQTLGQGPEFLTYFQNEAQLEKSRLLSDRFSAERPKGSFSTLEIQRTEQGDSAMYLCASSLGSGGSSPDTQYFGPGTRLTVL.

This sequence joins TRBV6-1 and TRBJ2-1; 11 bases align to TRBD2. The CDR3 is 15 residues long. Germline V CDR1 and CDR2: MNHNS, SASEGT. V was pared by 6 bases and J by 5 bases, with 6 bases of the junction left unmatched. The CDR3 DNA reads TGTGCCAGCAGGCTACTAGCGGGAGCTAACAATGAGCAGTTCTTC. The encoded protein is CASRLLAGANNEQFF.

This chain joins TRBV6-6 and TRBJ1-2, with TRBD1 identical over 7 bases. The CDR3 has 13 amino acids. Germline loops: CDR1 MNHNY, CDR2 SVGAGI (reference sequence). V lost 2 bases, J lost 12 bases, and 9 bases stayed unmatched. The CDR3, as DNA: TGTGCCAGCAGTTACCCTCGACAGGGAGTACACACCTTC. This gives the protein CASSYPRQGVHTF.

J is TRBJ1-3 and V is TRBV15; D is ambiguous. V was trimmed by 0 bases and J by 2 bases, leaving 8 bases between them. This CDR3 comprises 15 residues. Per the germline V gene, CDR1 is LNHNV and CDR2 is YYDKDF (reference sequence). The CDR3 loop reads CATSRDQAAGNTIYF. CDR3 bases: TGTGCCACCAGCAGAGATCAGGCCGCTGGAAACACCATATATTTT.

This chain uses TRBV4-1 with TRBJ1-2; perhaps TRBD1 as D (5 bases). V was shortened by 4 bases and J by 5 bases, with 11 bases between the two germline ends. The CDR3 totals 13 residues. The germline CDR1 and CDR2 sequences are MGHRA and YSYEKL. The CDR3: CASSPSKGYGYTF. DNA of the CDR3: TGCGCCAGCAGCCCCAGCAAGGGGTATGGCTACACCTTC.